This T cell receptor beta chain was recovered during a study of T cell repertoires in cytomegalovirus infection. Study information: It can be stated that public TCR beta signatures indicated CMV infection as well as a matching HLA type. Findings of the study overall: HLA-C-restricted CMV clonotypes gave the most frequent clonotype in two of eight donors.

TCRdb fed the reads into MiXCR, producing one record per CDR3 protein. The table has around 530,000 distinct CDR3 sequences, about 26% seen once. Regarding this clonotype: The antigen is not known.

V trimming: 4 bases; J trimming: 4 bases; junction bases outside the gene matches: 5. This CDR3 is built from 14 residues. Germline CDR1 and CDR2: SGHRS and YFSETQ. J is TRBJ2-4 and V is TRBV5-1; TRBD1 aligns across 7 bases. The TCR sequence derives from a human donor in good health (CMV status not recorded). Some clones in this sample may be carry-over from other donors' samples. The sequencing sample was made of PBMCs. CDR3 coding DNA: TGCGCCAGCAGCGACGGGACAGCAAAAAACATTCAGTACTTC. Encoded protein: CASSDGTAKNIQYF.